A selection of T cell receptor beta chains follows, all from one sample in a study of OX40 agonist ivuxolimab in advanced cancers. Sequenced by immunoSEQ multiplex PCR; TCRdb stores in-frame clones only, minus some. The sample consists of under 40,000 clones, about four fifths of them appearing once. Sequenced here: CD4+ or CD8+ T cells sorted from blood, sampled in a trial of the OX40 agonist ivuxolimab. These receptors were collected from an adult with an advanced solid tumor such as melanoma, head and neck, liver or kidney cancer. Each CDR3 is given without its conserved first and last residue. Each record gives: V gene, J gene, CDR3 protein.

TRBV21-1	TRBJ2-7	AGLYEQY
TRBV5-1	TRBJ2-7	ASSLGQGNDEQY
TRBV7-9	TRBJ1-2	ASSFGDTYGYT
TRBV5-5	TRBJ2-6	ASSLGLAGYSGANVLT
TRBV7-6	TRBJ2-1	ASSLLVGSPNEQF
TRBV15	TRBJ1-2	ATSLITTGNYGYT
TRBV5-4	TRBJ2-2	ASSPLSGDTGELF
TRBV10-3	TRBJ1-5	AIGGAGNQPQH
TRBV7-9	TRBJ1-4	ASSLGLGRNEKLF
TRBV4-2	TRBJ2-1	ASSQVSRGEQF
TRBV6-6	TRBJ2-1	ASSFQGYNEQF
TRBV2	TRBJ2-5	ASSERETQY
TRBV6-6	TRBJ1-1	AGQDTGFEAF
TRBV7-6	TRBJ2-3	ASSILAGGTDTQY
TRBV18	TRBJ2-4	ASSPGGDGQY
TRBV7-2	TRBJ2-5	ASSLRRGAKETQY